These 5 T cell receptor beta chains were sequenced from one sample in a study of breast tumors, draining lymph nodes, adjacent tissues. One entry per CDR3 protein results from TCRdb running MiXCR on the multiplex PCR reads. This table has some 230,000 distinct CDR3 sequences, under 40% appearing once. Samples came from axillary lymph nodes draining the breast cancer. Sequenced material: axillary lymph node tissue. These receptors were taken from a female donor with breast cancer. Some clones in this sample may be carry-over from other donors' samples.

This clonotype was seen at least ten times. The chain employs TRBV20-1 and TRBJ1-4, with 8 bases that match TRBD1. Trimming cost V 5 bases and J 6 bases; bases outside gene matches: 5. The CDR3 has 13 residues. In germline, CDR1 is DFQATT, CDR2 SNEGSKA (reference sequence). The DNA for the CDR3 is TGCAGTGCTTCCAGGGGGCTTTATGAAAAACTGTTTTTT. As protein: CSASRGLYEKLFF.

This clonotype was seen only a few times. The chain is built from TRBV6-5 and TRBJ2-7, with D maybe TRBD2 (5 bases). Trimming took 4 bases from V and 5 from J, leaving 21 bases between them. This CDR3 comprises 16 residues. The germline V gene has CDR1 MNHEY and CDR2 SVGAGI. DNA of the CDR3: TGTGCCAGCAGTTCAGTCCTACCGGGGAGACTCGACGAGCAGTACTTC. The encoded protein is CASSSVLPGRLDEQYF.

This clonotype was seen repeatedly, ten times or more. The chain couples TRBV2 to TRBJ1-6, with TRBD1 matching 9 bases. With V trimmed by 2 bases and J by 6 bases, 14 bases remained unmatched. CDR1 and CDR2 (germline): SNHLY, FYNNEI. This CDR3 has 19 residues. CDR3 nucleotide sequence: TGTGCCAGCAGTGAAATCGGACAGGGGTTGATAATGGGTAATTCACCCCTCCACTTT. Translating it yields CASSEIGQGLIMGNSPLHF.

The sample holds many counts of this clonotype. The chain links TRBV6-1 to TRBJ1-4, with 7 bases that match TRBD1. This CDR3 comprises 13 residues. CDR1 is MNHNS, CDR2 SASEGT, per germline. With V trimmed by 5 bases and J by 7 bases, 4 bases remained unmatched. This chain's CDR3 is CASSQGVSEKLFF. The CDR3 DNA is TGTGCCAGCAGTCAGGGGGTGAGTGAAAAACTGTTTTTT.

This clonotype was recorded many times. The V call is TRBV7-8, the J call TRBJ2-5; TRBD2 matches 8 bases. The CDR3 runs 18 residues. Germline V gene data show CDR1 as SGHVS and CDR2 as FQNEAQ. V shed 0 bases, J shed 3 bases, and the junction held 12 bases outside the gene matches. The CDR3 region has the DNA TGTGCCAGCAGCTTAGCGGCCCCAATGTTTAGCGGGGAAGAGACCCAGTACTTC. This gives the protein CASSLAAPMFSGEETQYF.